Listed here are 28 T cell receptor beta chains from one sample, sequenced in a study of CD8+ T cells in alopecia areata. Sequencing templates came from extracted RNA that was reverse transcribed into cDNA. Sequenced by immunoSEQ multiplex PCR; TCRdb stores in-frame clones only, minus some. This sample carries 200,000 to 250,000 clones, roughly 50% of them seen once, and the ten largest clones take nearly 5%. Sequencing was carried out using CD8+ T cells sorted from blood. These receptor sequences come from a human donor in good health.

Note on this clone: Other nucleotide sequences from this sample produce the same CDR3. The chain joins TRBV30 to TRBJ1-1; no clear D. This CDR3 region has 11 residues. V lost 3 bases, J lost 1 base, and 3 bases lay in between. Germline V gene data show CDR1 as GTSNPN and CDR2 as SVGIG (reference sequence). CDR3 nucleotide sequence: TGTGCCTGGAGCAGGAACACTGAAGCTTTCTTT. Translating gives CAWSRNTEAFF.

The chain links TRBV15 to TRBJ2-7; D is unclear. Germline loops: CDR1 LNHNV, CDR2 YYDKDF (reference sequence). The CDR3 totals 11 residues. The V and J ends lost 8 bases and 7 bases respectively, with 12 bases between them. DNA of the CDR3: TGTGCCACCGGGTACAAACGGGAGCAGTACTTC. Translation: CATGYKREQYF.

This rearrangement joins TRBV19 to TRBJ2-1; D gene unclear. Germline V gene sequence: CDR1 LNHDA, CDR2 SQIVND (reference sequence). This CDR3 spans 14 amino acids. Trimming removed 3 bases at V and 5 bases at J, with 11 bases between. CDR3 amino acids: CASSIMAANNEQFF. The CDR3 DNA follows: TGTGCCAGTAGTATTATGGCAGCCAACAATGAGCAGTTCTTC.

This clone has just a few counts. This CDR3 reads CASSFGARGKETQYF. The CDR3 DNA follows: TGTGCCAGCAGCTTTGGGGCGCGGGGAAAAGAGACCCAGTACTTC. The genes are TRBV11-2 and TRBJ2-5; tentatively, D is TRBD2 (6 bases). Trimming took 3 bases from V and 3 from J, leaving 14 bases between them. Germline V gives CDR1 SGHAT, CDR2 FQNNGV. CDR3 length equals 15 residues.

This clone appeared a few times. The rearrangement links TRBV7-2 to TRBJ1-1; 7 bases fit TRBD1. V lost 0 bases and J lost 1; bases outside the gene matches: 5. CDR3 length: 16 residues. CDR1 is SGHTA and CDR2 is FQGNSA in the germline V gene. The CDR3 DNA reads as TGTGCCAGCAGCTTAGCAGAGGGGGCGACGAACACTGAAGCTTTCTTT. It is translated as CASSLAEGATNTEAFF.

This clone was recorded a few times. As DNA, the CDR3 is TGTGCCAGCACTCAAATACTAGCGCGGGGGGAGCAGTACTTC. Its protein is CASTQILARGEQYF. This chain joins TRBV28 and TRBJ2-7; 7 nucleotides line up with TRBD2. The CDR3 is 14 residues long. Germline V gene data show CDR1 as MDHEN and CDR2 as SYDVKM. With V trimmed by 7 bases and J by 7 bases, 13 bases remained unmatched.

This chain uses TRBV7-9 with TRBJ1-1; no reliable D call. V lost 8 bases and J lost 4, with 8 bases in between. CDR3 length: 11 residues. CDR1 and CDR2 (germline): SEHNR, FQNEAQ (reference sequence). The CDR3 DNA is TGTGCCAGCGATCGGGGCACTGAAGCTTTCTTT. This translates into CASDRGTEAFF.

Here the CDR3 DNA reads TGTGCCAGCAGCGTAGATACTAGCACAGATACGCAGTATTTT. Protein sequence: CASSVDTSTDTQYF. The chain carries TRBV9 and TRBJ2-3; D is undetermined. V dropped 0 bases and J dropped 0 bases, with 5 bases sitting between them. The CDR3 is made up of 14 amino acids. Germline lookup yields CDR1 SGDLS and CDR2 YYNGEE.

The sample holds one count of this clone. The rearrangement joins TRBV7-8 to TRBJ2-7; D gene uncertain. Trimming removed 8 bases at V and 0 bases at J, with 5 bases between. Germline V gene lookup returns CDR1 SGHVS and CDR2 FQNEAQ. This CDR3 spans 11 amino acids. DNA for the CDR3: TGTGCCAGCGGAAGCTCCTACGAGCAGTACTTC. It translates to CASGSSYEQYF.

This clone appeared once. J is TRBJ2-6 and V is TRBV5-6; D is unclear. The CDR3 loop spans 18 amino acids. Germline V gene sequence: CDR1 SGHDT, CDR2 YYEEEE. V was pared by 5 bases and J by 0 bases, with 18 bases between. The CDR3 nucleotides are TGTGCCAGCAGGACCGGGCCCTACATTTCCTCTGGGGCCAACGTCCTGACTTTC. Translation: CASRTGPYISSGANVLTF.

The gene calls are TRBV9 and TRBJ2-3, with no clear D. V lost 2 bases, J lost 2 bases, and 12 bases lay in between. The CDR3 is 15 residues long. Looked up from germline, CDR1 is SGDLS and CDR2 is YYNGEE. The CDR3 nucleotides are TGTGCCAGCAGCGTCGACCCGGACCCCACAGATACGCAGTATTTT. It is translated as CASSVDPDPTDTQYF.

Only a few counts were recorded for this clone. The chain uses TRBV4-1 and TRBJ2-3; D ambiguous. CDR3 length: 14 residues. V lost 0 bases to trimming and J lost 0 bases, with 4 bases between them. Germline V gives CDR1 MGHRA, CDR2 YSYEKL. For the CDR3, the DNA is TGCGCCAGCAGCCAAGAAAGCAGCACAGATACGCAGTATTTT. Its translation: CASSQESSTDTQYF.

The V gene is TRBV27, the J gene TRBJ2-7, with D uncertain. The CDR3 is 14 residues long. CDR1 and CDR2 from the germline V gene are MNHEY and SMNVEV (reference sequence). The V end was cut by 6 bases, the J end by 0 bases, with 12 bases between. The CDR3 is CASSPLTSSYEQYF. CDR3 bases: TGTGCCAGCAGCCCCCTGACGTCCTCCTACGAGCAGTACTTC.

The table lists this clone with a few counts. The rearrangement links TRBV29-1 to TRBJ2-5; weak D call: TRBD1 (6 bases). V gave up 7 bases and J gave up 5 bases, with 17 bases separating them. This CDR3 is 13 amino acids long. CDR1 is SQVTM and CDR2 is ANQGSEA in the germline V gene. The CDR3 loop reads CSADRSQGETQYF. The CDR3 DNA reads as TGCAGCGCTGACAGGTCCCAAGGGGAGACCCAGTACTTC.

The V call is TRBV7-9, the J call TRBJ2-3; tentatively, D is TRBD2 (6 bases). This CDR3 spans 15 amino acids. V was pared by 1 base and J by 8 bases, with 16 bases between. Germline V lookup: CDR1 SEHNR, CDR2 FQNEAQ (reference sequence). In DNA form, the CDR3 reads TGTGCCAGCAGCTTAGTCTTCGGGGCCGGGGGTACGCAGTATTTT. Amino acids: CASSLVFGAGGTQYF.

This sequence joins TRBV2 and TRBJ2-7; D may be TRBD2 (7 bases). Trimming left V 0 bases short and J 9 bases short, with 21 bases between. This CDR3 has 16 amino acids. Per germline, CDR1 SNHLY and CDR2 FYNNEI. The CDR3 DNA reads TGTGCCAGCAGTGAAGCCCTTAGACAACTAAGGGGGGGGCAGTACTTC. Protein product: CASSEALRQLRGGQYF.

The gene calls are TRBV27 and TRBJ1-1; no definite D call. The CDR3 consists of 13 residues. Germline CDR1 MNHEY, CDR2 SMNVEV (reference sequence). Trimming left V 3 bases short and J 5 bases short, with 10 bases between. The CDR3 reads CASSLRYGTEAFF. The CDR3 region has the DNA TGTGCCAGCAGTTTGAGATACGGGACTGAAGCTTTCTTT.

The chain recombines TRBV30 with TRBJ2-5, with D perhaps assigned TRBD1 or TRBD2 (5 bases each). Germline V CDR1 and CDR2: GTSNPN, SVGIG (reference sequence). V was clipped by 3 bases and J by 2 bases, with 13 bases between them. The CDR3 spans 14 residues. In nucleotides, the CDR3 is TGTGCCTGGAGCCCTGGGGGATTACAAGAGACCCAGTACTTC. Translated: CAWSPGGLQETQYF.

This clone has a single count. The rearrangement joins TRBV7-8 to TRBJ1-6; D not certain. V was cut by 1 base and J by 8 bases, with 3 bases left in between. The germline CDR1 and CDR2 sequences are SGHVS and FQNEAQ. This CDR3 spans 12 amino acids. CDR3 nucleotides: TGTGCCAGCAGCTTAGGGGATTCACCCCTCCACTTT. Its translation is CASSLGDSPLHF.

This clone was seen a few times. CDR3 sequence reads: CASSDPQGRDTGELFF. CDR3 nucleotides: TGCGCCAGCAGTGATCCCCAGGGCCGCGACACCGGGGAGCTGTTTTTT. The chain recombines TRBV10-1 with TRBJ2-2; a possible D gene is TRBD1 (5 bases). V was clipped by 3 bases and J by 3 bases, with 14 bases between them. Germline values: CDR1 WNHNN, CDR2 SYGVQD (reference sequence). The CDR3 has 16 residues.

The rearrangement joins TRBV30 to TRBJ2-7; D is ambiguous. This CDR3 has 11 amino acids. Per germline, CDR1 GTSNPN and CDR2 SVGIG (reference sequence). Trimming took 4 bases from V and 6 from J, leaving 10 bases between them. CDR3: CAWNVGLEQYF. Written as DNA, the CDR3 is TGTGCCTGGAATGTGGGTCTCGAGCAGTACTTC.

The gene calls are TRBV27 and TRBJ2-7; 11 nucleotides align to TRBD2. From germline, CDR1 is MNHEY and CDR2 SMNVEV (reference sequence). V lost 7 bases to trimming and J lost 2 bases; unmatched junction nucleotides: 7. The CDR3 is 15 amino acids. CDR3 bases: TGTGCCAGCACCATTAGCGGGGGGGCCCCCTACGAGCAGTACTTC. Translating gives CASTISGGAPYEQYF.

The V and J genes are TRBV4-1 and TRBJ1-6; D gene uncertain. The length of the CDR3 is 14 residues. The V end lost 1 base, the J end lost 9 bases, and 10 bases lay between the germline ends. The germline gives CDR1 MGHRA, CDR2 YSYEKL. The CDR3 loop is CASSQGQTPSPLHF. In nucleotides, the CDR3 is TGCGCCAGCAGCCAAGGGCAGACCCCTTCACCCCTCCACTTT.

This rearrangement joins TRBV29-1 to TRBJ1-2, with unresolved D. The germline V gene has CDR1 SQVTM and CDR2 ANQGSEA. Trimming cost V 6 bases and J 0 bases, with 11 bases left between them. The CDR3 has 13 amino acids. The chain's CDR3 is CSVARETNYGYTF. Here the CDR3 DNA reads TGCAGCGTAGCACGGGAAACTAACTATGGCTACACCTTC.

This clone was observed once. The chain joins TRBV29-1 to TRBJ1-2, with no clear D. Trimming pared 7 bases from V and 8 bases from J, leaving 20 bases between. From germline, CDR1 is SQVTM and CDR2 ANQGSEA. This CDR3 has 13 amino acids. CDR3 protein: CSAPIPPSRGYTF. In DNA, the CDR3 is TGCAGCGCGCCCATTCCGCCCAGTCGGGGCTACACCTTC.

This clone showed up just once. The chain has TRBV5-1 and TRBJ2-5, with D tentatively TRBD1 (6 bases). V dropped 0 bases and J dropped 5 bases, with 14 bases sitting between them. Germline V gives CDR1 SGHRS, CDR2 YFSETQ. The CDR3 contains 15 residues. CDR3 coding DNA: TGCGCCAGCAGCTTGGGTCAGGGGTCTGGGGAGACCCAGTACTTC. This codes for CASSLGQGSGETQYF.

This chain links TRBV25-1 with TRBJ2-5; TRBD1 matches 10 bases. Germline V gene data show CDR1 as MGHDK and CDR2 as SYGVNS. Trimming removed 2 bases from V and 5 bases from J; junction bases left unmatched: 8. This CDR3 is built from 16 residues. The CDR3 DNA reads TGTGCCAGCAGTGAAGCTACGGGACAGGGGCAGGAGACCCAGTACTTC. Translation: CASSEATGQGQETQYF.

This clone was found a few times. The chain uses TRBV13 and TRBJ2-7; TRBD1 agrees at 10 bases. This CDR3 has 16 residues. The V and J ends lost 5 bases and 0 bases, in that order; junction bases with no gene match: 7. The germline V gene encodes CDR1 PRHDT and CDR2 FYEKMQ (reference sequence). The CDR3 loop is CASSPRDRGDSYEQYF. The CDR3 nucleotides read TGTGCCAGCAGCCCCCGGGACAGGGGAGACTCCTACGAGCAGTACTTC. Together with reference TRBV13 and TRBJ2-7, the CDR3 gives the full variable domain: AAGVIQSPRHLIKEKRETATLKCYPIPRHDTVYWYQQGPGQDPQFLISFYEKMQSDKGSIPDRFSAQQFSDYHSELNMSSLELGDSALYFCASSPRDRGDSYEQYFGPGTRLTVT.